Shown below are 17 T cell receptor beta chains from a single sample sequenced in a study of cytomegalovirus exposure and HLA in healthy donors. Researchers ran the PCR with 60 Vbeta and 13 Jbeta primers. Clones were read by immunoSEQ multiplex PCR, and TCRdb kept only the in-frame ones, dropping some. Of about 100,000 clones in the sample, 76% were seen once. Sequencing used PBMCs. These receptors were collected from a woman aged 45-65 years in good health and CMV-seropositive.

The chain couples TRBV19 to TRBJ1-1, with 11 bases lining up with TRBD1. The CDR3 is made up of 14 amino acids. Looked up from germline, CDR1 is LNHDA and CDR2 is SQIVND (reference sequence). V was pared by 7 bases and J by 10 bases, with 11 bases of the junction left unmatched. Here the CDR3 reads CASTLPGQGVSAFF. CDR3 DNA sequence: TGTGCCAGTACCTTACCGGGACAGGGGGTCTCAGCTTTCTTT.

V and J are TRBV30 and TRBJ2-7; D perhaps matches TRBD2 (5 bases). CDR3 length: 12 residues. The ends were cut back, 0 bases at V and 2 bases at J, with 5 bases in the middle. Per the germline V gene, CDR1 is GTSNPN and CDR2 is SVGIG (reference sequence). The CDR3 nucleotides are TGTGCCTGGAGTGTCGGGGCCTACGAGCAGTACTTC. This translates into CAWSVGAYEQYF.

V and J are TRBV28 and TRBJ1-1, with D maybe TRBD1 (6 bases). CDR3 length equals 13 residues. Germline CDR1 is MDHEN and CDR2 is SYDVKM. V was pared by 2 bases and J by 9 bases, with 13 bases between. The CDR3 sequence is CASSLAQGSKAFF. The CDR3 DNA reads TGTGCCAGCAGTTTAGCACAGGGCAGTAAAGCTTTCTTT. Full variable domain (remainder filled in from reference TRBV28 and TRBJ1-1): DVKVTQSSRYLVKRTGEKVFLECVQDMDHENMFWYRQDPGLGLRLIYFSYDVKMKEKGDIPEGYSVSREKKERFSLILESASTNQTSMYLCASSLAQGSKAFFGQGTRLTVV.

CDR3 amino acids: CASSLTLEGSTGELFF. CDR3 nucleotides: TGCGCCAGCAGCCTGACGTTGGAGGGGAGCACCGGGGAGCTGTTTTTT. The genes are TRBV5-1 and TRBJ2-2, with TRBD2 as a possible D gene (6 bases). The CDR3 sequence is 16 residues long. V lost 4 bases and J 4 bases, leaving 17 bases between the germline ends. Germline CDR1 SGHRS, CDR2 YFSETQ.

This clone was recorded only once. This chain uses TRBV11-1 with TRBJ2-3; 9 bases fit TRBD2. Trimming took 5 bases from V and 1 from J; bases not matched to a gene: 4. Per germline, CDR1 SGHAT and CDR2 FQDESV (reference sequence). This CDR3 comprises 15 residues. The CDR3 nucleotides are TGTGCCAGCAGCCCCCGGACTAGCGGCACAGATACGCAGTATTTT. Protein: CASSPRTSGTDTQYF.

This sequence joins TRBV6-5 and TRBJ1-2; the match to TRBD1 covers 7 bases. Looked up from germline, CDR1 is MNHEY and CDR2 is SVGAGI. With V trimmed by 2 bases and J by 4 bases, 10 bases remained unmatched. The length of the CDR3 is 16 residues. In DNA form, the CDR3 reads TGTGCCAGCAGTTACCCAAAACGAGGGGGCTCCTATGGCTACACCTTC. Protein sequence: CASSYPKRGGSYGYTF.

V and J are TRBV27 and TRBJ2-7; TRBD1 matches 8 bases. The germline CDR1 and CDR2 sequences are MNHEY and SMNVEV (reference sequence). The CDR3 spans 15 residues. Trimming took 2 bases from V and 3 from J; bases not matched to a gene: 6. CDR3 DNA sequence: TGTGCCAGCAGTTTAACCCGGGACAGGATCTACGAGCAGTACTTC. Translating gives CASSLTRDRIYEQYF.

J is TRBJ1-2 and V is TRBV10-3; maybe TRBD1 (5 bases). The CDR3 contains 13 residues. Germline lookup yields CDR1 ENHRY and CDR2 SYGVKD. Trimming pared 0 bases from V and 7 bases from J, leaving 9 bases between. The CDR3 is CAISESQVAGYTF. The DNA of the CDR3 is TGTGCCATCAGTGAGTCACAGGTGGCTGGCTACACCTTC.

This chain joins TRBV14 and TRBJ2-1; the D is unclear. Germline assignment: CDR1 SGHDN and CDR2 FVKESK. V lost 3 bases to trimming and J lost 7 bases, with 7 bases between them. The CDR3 is 12 amino acids. The CDR3 is CASSQEWNEQFF. Written as DNA, the CDR3 is TGTGCCAGCAGCCAGGAGTGGAATGAGCAGTTCTTC.

The chain recombines TRBV11-2 with TRBJ2-1, with no clear D. Deletions cut 1 base from V and 0 bases from J, with 7 bases between. The germline V gene has CDR1 SGHAT and CDR2 FQNNGV. The CDR3 extends over 15 amino acids. CDR3 DNA sequence: TGTGCCAGCAGCTTAGTGTTAGACTCCTACAATGAGCAGTTCTTC. Translating gives CASSLVLDSYNEQFF.

Only a few counts were recorded for this clone. The chain carries TRBV6-6 and TRBJ1-2, with 9 bases identical to TRBD1. With 4 bases clipped from V and 8 bases from J, the junction kept 5 bases outside the gene matches. Germline V CDR1 and CDR2: MNHNY, SVGAGI (reference sequence). The CDR3 is 13 amino acids. The chain's CDR3 is CASSSGQGFGYTF. CDR3 coding DNA: TGTGCCAGCAGTTCGGGACAGGGATTCGGCTACACCTTC.

The CDR3 spells CASSPEGAGGTTDTQYF. For the CDR3, the DNA is TGTGCCAGCAGCCCCGAGGGGGCGGGGGGAACGACAGATACGCAGTATTTT. The V gene is TRBV9, the J gene TRBJ2-3; the D gene is possibly TRBD2 (8 bases). CDR1 is SGDLS, CDR2 YYNGEE, per germline. V was pared by 4 bases and J by 3 bases, with 21 bases between. The CDR3 is made up of 17 amino acids.

This clone has a single count. The V gene is TRBV4-1, the J gene TRBJ1-6, with no clear D. The V and J ends lost 3 bases and 5 bases respectively, with 8 bases between them. The CDR3 is 14 amino acids. Germline CDR1 is MGHRA and CDR2 is YSYEKL. Here the CDR3 DNA reads TGCGCCAGCAGCCAGCGAACAGATAATTCACCCCTCCACTTT. Amino acid sequence: CASSQRTDNSPLHF.

The rearrangement uses TRBV11-2 and TRBJ2-3; TRBD2 aligns across 15 bases. The ends lost 5 bases at V and 6 bases at J; junction bases unmatched: 6. Germline-derived CDR1 and CDR2 are SGHAT and FQNNGV. There are 16 residues in the CDR3. CDR3 loop: CASSGLAGGPSDTQYF. The CDR3 DNA reads as TGTGCCAGCAGCGGACTAGCGGGGGGGCCTTCGGATACGCAGTATTTT.

This rearrangement joins TRBV6-5 to TRBJ2-5; TRBD2 aligns across 10 bases. Germline values: CDR1 MNHEY, CDR2 SVGAGI. With V trimmed by 10 bases and J by 5 bases, 10 bases remained unmatched. The CDR3 runs 14 residues. The CDR3 sequence is CATLSGGGTETQYF. The CDR3 coding sequence is TGTGCCACCCTAAGCGGGGGGGGGACGGAGACCCAGTACTTC.

The table lists this clone with a count of one. V usage is TRBV5-4 and J usage is TRBJ1-4; D perhaps matches TRBD1 (5 bases). In germline, CDR1 is SGHNT, CDR2 YYREEE (reference sequence). This CDR3 has 18 amino acids. V was clipped by 5 bases and J by 3 bases, with 23 bases between them. The DNA of the CDR3 is TGTGCCAGCAGTTCTCTACCGGGGGGATCCCCCTCTAATGAAAAACTGTTTTTT. Its translation is CASSSLPGGSPSNEKLFF.

DNA of the CDR3: TGTGCCAGCAGCGCGACAGGGTTGAACACTGAAGCTTTCTTT. Its protein product is CASSATGLNTEAFF. The chain uses TRBV9 and TRBJ1-1; TRBD1 matches 7 bases. Trimming at V came to 3 bases and at J to 0 bases, leaving 2 bases not matched to a gene. Germline assignment: CDR1 SGDLS and CDR2 YYNGEE. The CDR3 spans 14 residues.